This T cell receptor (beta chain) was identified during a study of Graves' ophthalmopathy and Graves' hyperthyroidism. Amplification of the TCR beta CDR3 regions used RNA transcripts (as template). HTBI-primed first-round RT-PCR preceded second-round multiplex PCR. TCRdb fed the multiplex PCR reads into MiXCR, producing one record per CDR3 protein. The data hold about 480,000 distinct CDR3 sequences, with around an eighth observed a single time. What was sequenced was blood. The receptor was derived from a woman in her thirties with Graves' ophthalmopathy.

DNA for the CDR3: TGTGCCAGCAAAAAAGGACAGTACAATCAGCCCCAGCATTTT. This gives the protein CASKKGQYNQPQHF. V usage is TRBV12-3 or TRBV12-4 and J usage is TRBJ1-5; a weak D match, TRBD1 (6 bases). V was pared by 7 bases and J by 3 bases, with 13 bases between. The CDR3 has 14 amino acids.